Listed below are T cell receptor beta chains from one sample, sequenced in a study of blood T cells in healthy people across ages. MiXCR, run by TCRdb on the 5' RACE reads, gives a single entry per CDR3 protein. The sample comprises 580,000 or so distinct CDR3 sequences, under 55% of which are singletons, and 20% to 25% rests with the top ten. The sample comprised blood. These receptors all come from an elderly man in good health. CDR3s leave out the opening cysteine and the closing phenylalanine or tryptophan. The listing skips clone size in some rows; elsewhere it reads once, few, many or a size class.

>many|14|TRBV6-6|TRBJ1-1
ASNKLPGRTDTEAF
>NA|15|TRBV6-2/TRBV6-3|TRBJ2-7
ASSYSDIQGAHYEQY
>NA|15|TRBV4-1|TRBJ2-7
ASSQDRGTGERYEQY
>NA|17|TRBV5-1|TRBJ1-6
ASSSGHLGTSSYNSPLH
>NA|13|TRBV29-1|TRBJ2-3
SAGLAGTSTDTQY
>NA|13|TRBV5-1|TRBJ1-1
ASSLGDLYDTEAF
>few|11|TRBV9|TRBJ1-5
ASSRQADQPQH
>few|12|TRBV6-2/TRBV6-3|TRBJ2-3
ASSYKSGGDTQY
>NA|10|TRBV11-3|TRBJ2-3
ASSKSGDTQY
>NA|13|TRBV20-1|TRBJ2-4
SAGGTGGTKNIQY
>once|14|TRBV6-2/TRBV6-3|TRBJ2-5
ASSFSSGTGQETQY
>NA|12|TRBV23-1|TRBJ2-7
ASRGALPPYEQY
>NA|12|TRBV20-1|TRBJ1-2
SANSDAGTYGYT
>few|11|TRBV12-3/TRBV12-4|TRBJ2-7
ASTKQLGYEQY
>NA|12|TRBV7-2|TRBJ2-3
ASSRNQGSDTQY
>NA|13|TRBV9|TRBJ2-5
ASSVGVAGVETQY
>NA|13|TRBV29-1|TRBJ2-3
SVITAITSTDTQY
>many|13|TRBV7-9|TRBJ2-5
ASSTGTSGQETQY
>many|13|TRBV6-6|TRBJ2-3
ASSYWGTATDTQY
>many|13|TRBV11-2|TRBJ2-3
ASSAWSSSTDTQY
>NA|12|TRBV5-1|TRBJ1-1
ASSLAGRDTEAF
>few|15|TRBV20-1|TRBJ2-1
SAQAALAGASDNEQF
>NA|11|TRBV20-1|TRBJ2-1
SASSRSGREQF
>NA|13|TRBV29-1|TRBJ2-5
SVEDAGTARETQY
>few|12|TRBV20-1|TRBJ2-1
SARRESLGNEQF
>NA|13|TRBV7-3|TRBJ2-3
ASSLNSGRTDTQY
>NA|10|TRBV30|TRBJ1-4
AWSVDYEKLF
>NA|14|TRBV5-1|TRBJ2-5
ASSLTSGGAIGEQY
>NA|13|TRBV20-1|TRBJ1-5
SANRAGNSNQPQH
>NA|14|TRBV5-1|TRBJ2-3
ASSYEGRTITDTQY
>NA|13|TRBV5-1|TRBJ1-1
ASSLEAGRNTEAF
>NA|15|TRBV10-3|TRBJ1-2
AISERSAMSANYGYT
>few|12|TRBV11-2|TRBJ2-5
ASSLARGSETQY
>NA|9|TRBV20-1|TRBJ2-5
SAPQGETQY
>NA|15|TRBV6-5|TRBJ2-7
ASSYSSGSSDSYEQY
>few|13|TRBV5-1|TRBJ2-4
ASSEWDSTRNIQY
>NA|14|TRBV20-1|TRBJ2-3
SARAGASGRTDTQY
>NA|12|TRBV7-2|NA
ASRLYGGQETQY
>NA|10|TRBV3-1|TRBJ2-1
ASSQAAHEQF
>NA|12|TRBV5-1|TRBJ1-2
ASSLLDSSYGYT
>few|12|TRBV6-5|TRBJ2-1
ASGCRESYNEQF
>once|14|TRBV7-2|TRBJ2-2
ASSLGAGRGTGELF
>many|13|TRBV7-3|TRBJ2-1
ASRLSGQGFDEQF